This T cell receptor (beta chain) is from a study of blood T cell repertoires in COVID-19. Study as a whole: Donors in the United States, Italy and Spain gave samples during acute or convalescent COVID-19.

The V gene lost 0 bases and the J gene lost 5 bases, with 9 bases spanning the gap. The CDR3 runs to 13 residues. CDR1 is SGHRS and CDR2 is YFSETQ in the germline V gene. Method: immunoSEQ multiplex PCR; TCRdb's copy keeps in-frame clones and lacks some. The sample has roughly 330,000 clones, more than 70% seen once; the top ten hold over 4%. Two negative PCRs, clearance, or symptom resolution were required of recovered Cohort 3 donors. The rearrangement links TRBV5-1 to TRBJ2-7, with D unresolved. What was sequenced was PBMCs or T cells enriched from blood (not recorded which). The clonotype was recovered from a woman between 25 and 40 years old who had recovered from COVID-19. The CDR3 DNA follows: TGCGCCAGCAGCTTGGTCGTGAGCCACGAGCAGTACTTC. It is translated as CASSLVVSHEQYF.